These T cell receptor beta chains were read from a single sample in a study of cytomegalovirus exposure and HLA in healthy donors. Method: immunoSEQ multiplex PCR; TCRdb's copy keeps in-frame clones and lacks some. The table shows 150,000 to 200,000 clones, with less than 80% occurring only once. Sequenced: PBMCs. The receptors were sampled from a man aged 18 to 35 in good health and CMV-seronegative. Each CDR3 is given with its conserved first and last residue. The D gene is left open where the match is weak. The size field is filled for only some rows; it gives once, few, many or a size class.

clone_size j_call d_call v_call cdr3_aa cdr3_nt
- TRBJ1-6 TRBD1 TRBV2 CASRDRGRNSPLHF TGTGCCAGCAGGGACAGGGGGCGAAATTCACCCCTCCACTTT
- TRBJ1-1 - TRBV2 CASDYGSTEAFF TGTGCCAGCGATTACGGGAGCACTGAAGCTTTCTTT
- TRBJ2-1 TRBD1 TRBV18 CASSRGLGIYNEQFF TGTGCCAGCTCAAGGGGGCTGGGGATATACAATGAGCAGTTCTTC
- TRBJ1-2 - TRBV6-6 CASSYVAYGGYTF TGTGCCAGCAGTTACGTGGCTTATGGTGGCTACACCTTC
- TRBJ1-5 - TRBV6-4 CVSALRCQPQHF TGTGTAAGCGCCCTGCGATGTCAGCCCCAGCATTTT
- TRBJ2-7 TRBD1 TRBV7-9 CASSGPGTGGIRGQYF TGTGCCAGCAGCGGACCCGGGACAGGGGGCATTAGAGGGCAGTACTTC
- TRBJ1-1 TRBD1 TRBV5-1 CASSLRTGMNTEAFF TGCGCCAGCAGCTTGAGGACAGGGATGAACACTGAAGCTTTCTTT
- TRBJ1-1 - TRBV6-5 CASSQDRNTEAFF TGTGCCAGCAGTCAAGACAGAAACACTGAAGCTTTCTTT
- TRBJ2-2 - TRBV7-9 CASSPTLTANTGELFF TGTGCCAGCAGCCCCACCCTGACAGCGAACACCGGGGAGCTGTTTTTT
- TRBJ1-5 TRBD1 TRBV5-1 CASSLLGQGARNQPQHF TGCGCCAGCAGCTTGTTGGGACAGGGGGCGCGAAATCAGCCCCAGCATTTT
- TRBJ1-5 TRBD1 TRBV7-2 CASSFAGTGNNQPQHF TGTGCCAGCAGCTTCGCCGGGACAGGGAACAATCAGCCCCAGCATTTT
- TRBJ1-2 - TRBV9 CASSPLSTGWDYGYTF TGTGCCAGCAGCCCCCTGTCGACTGGTTGGGACTATGGCTACACCTTC
- TRBJ1-1 - TRBV21-1 CASSKVVRVTEAFF TGTGCCAGCAGCAAAGTTGTCAGGGTCACTGAAGCTTTCTTT
- TRBJ1-3 - TRBV10-1 CASSAGPGNTIYF TGCGCCAGCAGTGCGGGTCCCGGAAACACCATATATTTT
- TRBJ2-7 - TRBV9 CASSVATGISYEQYF TGTGCCAGCAGCGTAGCTACAGGGATCTCCTACGAGCAGTACTTC
few TRBJ1-1 - TRBV14 CASSQDWWAGATEAFF TGTGCCAGCAGCCAAGATTGGTGGGCAGGGGCGACTGAAGCTTTCTTT
few TRBJ1-1 TRBD1 TRBV5-6 CASSAGQGTEAFF TGTGCCAGCAGCGCGGGACAGGGGACTGAAGCTTTCTTT
once TRBJ2-2 - TRBV5-5 CASSSLTGYTGELFF TGTGCCAGCAGCTCATTGACAGGCTACACCGGGGAGCTGTTTTTT
few TRBJ2-3 - TRBV19 CASSSFSEGSTDTQYF TGTGCCAGTAGCTCCTTCTCCGAGGGTAGCACAGATACGCAGTATTTT
- TRBJ1-1 - TRBV18 CASSPPSHIPGDYTEAFF TGTGCCAGCTCACCACCCAGCCACATACCGGGGGATTACACTGAAGCTTTCTTT
- TRBJ2-7 TRBD2 TRBV25-1 CASSEAPGRASYEQYF TGTGCCAGCAGTGAGGCCCCGGGGAGGGCCTCCTACGAGCAGTACTTC
- TRBJ1-2 TRBD1 TRBV2 CASSRTGIYGYTF TGTGCCAGCAGCAGGACAGGGATCTATGGCTACACCTTC
- TRBJ1-1 - TRBV18 CASSPGRVTEAFF TGTGCCAGCTCACCAGGGAGGGTAACTGAAGCTTTCTTT
- TRBJ1-2 - TRBV29-1 CSVEPGLGQHHF TGCAGCGTTGAACCAGGTTTAGGACAGCACCACTTC
- TRBJ1-2 - TRBV9 CASSVGGSNYGYTF TGTGCCAGCAGCGTAGGGGGCTCGAACTATGGCTACACCTTC
- TRBJ2-7 - TRBV4-2 CASSRSRGLEYEQYF TGTGCCAGCAGCCGGTCGCGGGGGCTAGAGTACGAGCAGTACTTC
- TRBJ1-2 - TRBV10-3 CAISESGGYGYTF TGTGCCATCAGTGAAAGCGGCGGCTATGGCTACACCTTC